This record looks at one T cell receptor (beta chain) sequence and its context. This entry comes from a study of blood T cells in healthy people across ages. V was cut by 4 bases and J by 10 bases, with 13 bases left in between. The CDR3 has 11 amino acids. In germline, CDR1 is DFQATT, CDR2 SNEGSKA (reference sequence). A second PCR, run for about 6 to 11 cycles, used a sample-barcoded 5' primer plus a J-beta primer mix. Via MiXCR, TCRdb re-called the 5' RACE reads, giving one row per CDR3 protein. The sample holds approximately 960,000 distinct CDR3 sequences, roughly 29% seen once. In addition, the sample was reused for a study of T cells of mothers and their children. That paper adds: The extracted RNA was employed in its entirety for cDNA synthesis, at roughly 1.5 ug per 15 ul.

The origin of this receptor is a woman aged 40-49 years in good health. Sequenced input: blood. The rearrangement uses TRBV20-1 and TRBJ1-1; D not resolved. CDR3 sequence (DNA): TGCAGTGCTACCCCGAGTAGGATAGCTTTCTTT. It is translated as CSATPSRIAFF.